This T cell receptor (beta chain) was captured in a study of PD-1 blockade in classical Hodgkin lymphoma. Clones were sequenced by immunoSEQ multiplex PCR, and TCRdb holds only the in-frame ones, with some missing. The sample holds just under 20,000 clones, about 87% seen once. Regarding time point: cycle 4 day 1 (C4D1), after less than 7 weeks of nivolumab. All patients experienced relapse after autologous stem cell transplantation, and brentuximab vedotin exposure was variable. Magnetic depletion of non-target cells from thawed PBMCs yielded purified CD8+ T cells. Patients reached a best response of complete response, partial response or progressive disease. The source is a human donor with classical Hodgkin lymphoma. Here the sequenced sample was CD8+ T cells from blood, taken before the fourth cycle of nivolumab.

CDR3: CASSRAGEELFF. The CDR3 region has the DNA TGTGCCAGCAGCCGTGCGGGGGAGGAGCTGTTTTTT. V and J are TRBV7-2 and TRBJ2-2, with 7 nucleotides matching TRBD2. This CDR3 spans 12 amino acids. V was pared by 5 bases and J by 10 bases, with 4 bases of the junction left unmatched. From germline, CDR1 is SGHTA and CDR2 FQGNSA.